This is a list of T cell receptor beta chains from one sample in a study of blood T cell repertoires in COVID-19. The repertoire was sequenced with immunoSEQ multiplex PCR; TCRdb's copy has only in-frame clones and lacks some. The data contain 200,000 to 250,000 clones, 83% of them singletons. Sequencing was done on a sample of PBMCs or T cells enriched from blood (not recorded which). The receptors stem from a woman between 50 and 59 years old who had been exposed to COVID-19. Each CDR3 is given with its conserved first and last residue. Fields, in order: V gene, J gene, clone size, D gene, CDR3 length, CDR3 protein, CDR3 DNA. The D gene is left open where the match is weak. Part of the rows lack a size; the others show once, few, many or a class for expanded clones.

TRBV30	TRBJ1-1	-	-	11	CAWSAYTEAFF	TGTGCCTGGAGTGCCTACACTGAAGCTTTCTTT
TRBV27	TRBJ1-1	-	-	16	CASSSYRSGWYTEAFF	TGTGCCAGCAGTTCTTATCGTAGTGGTTGGTACACTGAAGCTTTCTTT
TRBV5-1	TRBJ1-1	-	-	15	CASSLGPGGNTEAFF	TGCGCCAGCAGCTTGGGTCCGGGAGGGAACACTGAAGCTTTCTTT
TRBV29-1	TRBJ1-1	-	TRBD1	12	CSVYTGGTEAFF	TGCAGCGTCTACACAGGGGGCACTGAAGCTTTCTTT
TRBV16	TRBJ2-7	-	-	14	CASSPHRNPYEQYF	TGTGCCAGCAGCCCCCACAGAAACCCGTACGAGCAGTACTTC
TRBV29-1	TRBJ1-2	once	-	14	CSYSPIQGTAGYTF	TGCAGCTATTCTCCTATACAGGGAACGGCGGGCTACACCTTC
TRBV6-5	TRBJ2-7	-	-	13	CASSYSGPLEQYF	TGTGCCAGCAGTTACTCGGGCCCTCTGGAGCAGTACTTC
TRBV3-1/TRBV3-2	TRBJ2-2	-	TRBD1	16	CASSKTGPLVAGELFF	TGTGCCAGCAGCAAGACAGGGCCTCTGGTCGCCGGGGAGCTGTTTTTT
TRBV6-5	TRBJ2-7	-	-	13	CASRAAGSYEQYF	TGTGCCAGCAGAGCGGCGGGCTCCTACGAGCAGTACTTC
TRBV9	TRBJ1-1	-	-	13	CASSIQIGTEAFF	TGTGCCAGCAGCATACAAATTGGCACTGAAGCTTTCTTT
TRBV27	TRBJ1-4	few	TRBD1	19	CASSLSVLGQGFSAEKLFF	TGTGCCAGCAGTTTATCCGTGTTGGGACAGGGATTTTCGGCTGAAAAACTGTTTTTT
TRBV18	TRBJ2-6	-	TRBD1	17	CASSQGQGYSGANVLTF	TGTGCCAGCTCACAAGGACAGGGTTACTCTGGGGCCAACGTCCTGACTTTC
TRBV6-1	TRBJ2-1	-	TRBD1	16	CASSEERTGYYNEQFF	TGTGCCAGCAGTGAAGAAAGGACAGGGTACTACAATGAGCAGTTCTTC
TRBV7-9	TRBJ1-3	-	TRBD1	15	CASRQGTGIGNTIYF	TGTGCCAGCAGGCAGGGGACAGGGATTGGAAACACCATATATTTT
TRBV19	TRBJ1-4	-	-	14	CASSITGRAEKLFF	TGTGCCAGTAGTATAACAGGGAGGGCTGAAAAACTGTTTTTT
TRBV6-2/TRBV6-3	TRBJ1-6	-	-	14	CASSDPSGSSPLHF	TGTGCCAGCAGCGATCCCTCCGGGAGTTCACCCCTCCACTTT
TRBV2	TRBJ1-5	-	TRBD1	15	CASSGGQAYNQPQHF	TGTGCCAGCAGTGGAGGACAGGCTTACAATCAGCCCCAGCATTTT
TRBV1	TRBJ2-1	-	-	17	CTSSRPEREDSYNEQFF	TGCACCAGCAGCCGGCCAGAAAGGGAGGACTCCTACAATGAGCAGTTCTTC
TRBV21-1	TRBJ2-7	-	-	19	CASSKEPSARAPSPYEQYF	TGTGCCAGCAGCAAAGAACCCTCAGCGCGGGCCCCCAGCCCCTACGAGCAGTACTTC
TRBV5-6	TRBJ1-4	-	-	14	CASSLEGLNEKLFF	TGTGCCAGCAGCTTAGAGGGACTTAATGAAAAACTGTTTTTT
TRBV19	TRBJ1-1	-	TRBD1	16	CASSPGTGGANTEAFF	TGTGCCAGTAGTCCCGGGACAGGGGGAGCCAACACTGAAGCTTTCTTT
TRBV12-2	TRBJ1-1	-	-	17	CASRLVTTQAENTEAFF	TGTGCAAGTCGCTTAGTTACCACTCAGGCTGAGAACACTGAAGCTTTCTTT
TRBV7-9	TRBJ2-5	-	-	14	CASSLGAGSETQYF	TGTGCCAGCAGCTTAGGGGCGGGATCGGAGACCCAGTACTTC